This section outlines one T cell receptor (beta chain) sequence together with its context. Only in-frame clones appear in the TCRdb table, and some are missing; sequencing was by immunoSEQ multiplex PCR. The table includes about 50,000 clones, approximately 81% detected once. This entry comes from a study of PD-L1 blockade in urothelial cancer. On the study more broadly: Samples of blood were analyzed 3 weeks (second dose) and 6 weeks after treatment start.

Indicated time point: peripheral blood 6 weeks after treatment start. Losses at the gene ends were 2 bases for V and 2 bases for J; bases not matched to a gene: 5. CDR1 is SGHAT, CDR2 FQNNGV, per germline. The CDR3 spans 15 residues. The sample in question was PBMCs, obtained around atezolizumab (anti-PD-L1) treatment. This TCR was sampled from a man aged 65 to 85 with urothelial cancer. The rearrangement uses TRBV11-2 and TRBJ2-7, with 8 bases fitting TRBD2. In DNA form, the CDR3 reads TGTGCCAGCAGCTTAACGGGAGGGACCCCCTACGAGCAGTACTTC. Its translation: CASSLTGGTPYEQYF.